The 27 T cell receptor beta chains below were found in one sample sequenced in a study of response to subunit inactivated influenza vaccine. MiXCR was run by TCRdb on the RT-PCR reads, yielding one entry per CDR3 protein. This table has some 800,000 distinct CDR3 sequences, around 21% appearing once. The sample here was PBMCs from blood, taken more than 4 days after vaccination. The receptors here all came from a man aged 45-60 years who received an inactivated influenza vaccine.

This clonotype has a count of ten or more. The rearrangement links TRBV12-3 or TRBV12-4 to TRBJ2-1, with 11 bases lining up with TRBD2. The length of the CDR3 is 16 residues. V shed 5 bases and J 7 bases; nucleotides not matched to a gene: 10. CDR3 in DNA: TGTGCCAGCAGTCCACTCACTAGCGGGAGTTTTAATGAGCAGTTCTTC. This gives the protein CASSPLTSGSFNEQFF.

The chain carries TRBV20-1 and TRBJ2-3; TRBD2 aligns across 9 bases. The V and J ends lost 4 bases and 0 bases, in that order; junction bases with no gene match: 5. In germline, CDR1 is DFQATT, CDR2 SNEGSKA (reference sequence). The CDR3 covers 15 residues. The CDR3 nucleotides read TGCAGTGCTACCCGACTAGCGGCTAGCACAGATACGCAGTATTTT. This sequence encodes CSATRLAASTDTQYF.

The chain employs TRBV20-1 and TRBJ1-6, with D tentatively TRBD1 (5 bases). Germline CDR1 reads DFQATT; CDR2 reads SNEGSKA (reference sequence). The CDR3 totals 15 residues. Trimming cost V 3 bases and J 8 bases, with 17 bases left between them. CDR3 coding DNA: TGCAGTGCTAGGTTGGGCGGGACGGTGGATTCACCCCTCCACTTT. Amino acid sequence: CSARLGGTVDSPLHF.

This chain's CDR3 is CASSFLSGPYEQYF. The DNA for the CDR3 is TGTGCCAGCAGCTTCCTTAGCGGGCCCTACGAGCAGTACTTC. The chain links TRBV7-9 to TRBJ2-7; 7 bases match TRBD2. Germline V gene lookup returns CDR1 SEHNR and CDR2 FQNEAQ (reference sequence). V shed 3 bases and J 2 bases; nucleotides not matched to a gene: 4. This CDR3 is built from 14 residues.

The chain recombines TRBV7-9 with TRBJ1-1; 7 positions match TRBD1. Germline assignment: CDR1 SEHNR and CDR2 FQNEAQ (reference sequence). This CDR3 is built from 13 residues. V was pared by 7 bases and J by 1 base, with 3 bases of the junction left unmatched. CDR3 nucleotides: TGTGCCAGCAACGGACAGGCGAACACTGAAGCTTTCTTT. It codes for CASNGQANTEAFF. The whole variable domain, filled in from reference TRBV7-9 and TRBJ1-1, reads DTGVSQNPRHKITKRGQNVTFRCDPISEHNRLYWYRQTLGQGPEFLTYFQNEAQLEKSRLLSDRFSAERPKGSFSTLEIQRTEQGDSAMYLCASNGQANTEAFFGQGTRLTVV.

This clonotype was observed a few times. The CDR3 sequence: CASSSTSGGNQETQYF. The DNA of the CDR3 is TGTGCCAGCAGCTCCACGAGCGGGGGGAACCAAGAGACCCAGTACTTC. The V gene is TRBV7-2, the J gene TRBJ2-5, with TRBD2 matching over 9 bases. This CDR3 contains 16 residues. Unmatched junction bases numbered 6, after V lost 4 bases and J lost 0 bases. Germline CDR1 and CDR2: SGHTA and FQGNSA.

This clonotype has just a few counts. The V gene is TRBV7-9, the J gene TRBJ2-7, with D possibly matching TRBD1 (6 bases). The CDR3 runs 14 residues. Germline CDR1 and CDR2: SEHNR and FQNEAQ (reference sequence). The V gene lost 5 bases and the J gene lost 1 base, with 12 bases spanning the gap. CDR3 in amino acids: CASSASGVSYEQYF. In DNA form, the CDR3 reads TGTGCCAGCAGCGCGTCAGGGGTTTCCTACGAGCAGTACTTC. Together with reference TRBV7-9 and TRBJ2-7, the CDR3 gives the full variable domain: DTGVSQNPRHKITKRGQNVTFRCDPISEHNRLYWYRQTLGQGPEFLTYFQNEAQLEKSRLLSDRFSAERPKGSFSTLEIQRTEQGDSAMYLCASSASGVSYEQYFGPGTRLTVT.

The chain is built from TRBV20-1 and TRBJ2-2; D unresolved. V lost 3 bases and J 1 base, leaving 9 bases between the germline ends. Germline loops: CDR1 DFQATT, CDR2 SNEGSKA (reference sequence). The CDR3 is made up of 14 amino acids. The CDR3 DNA follows: TGCAGTGCTAGGGCGACCTTGAACACCGGGGAGCTGTTTTTT. It specifies CSARATLNTGELFF.

This clonotype has a count of ten or more. The chain uses TRBV12-3 or TRBV12-4 and TRBJ2-7; D is possibly TRBD1 or TRBD2 (5 bases each). V gave up 5 bases and J gave up 0 bases, with 8 bases separating them. This CDR3 has 13 amino acids. In DNA form, the CDR3 reads TGTGCCAGCAGTGAGGGGTTCTCCTACGAGCAGTACTTC. This encodes CASSEGFSYEQYF.

This clonotype turned up a few times. The rearrangement uses TRBV20-1 and TRBJ2-1; TRBD1 might be the D (6 bases). This CDR3 spans 16 amino acids. The germline V and J ends were trimmed by 4 bases and 2 bases, with 18 bases remaining between them. Germline V CDR1 and CDR2: DFQATT, SNEGSKA (reference sequence). The CDR3 DNA follows: TGCAGTGCTACACTCACAGGGAGAGGCCCCTACAATGAGCAGTTCTTC. Translated: CSATLTGRGPYNEQFF.

This clonotype was picked up a small number of times. This chain links TRBV20-1 with TRBJ1-5, with unresolved D. V was shortened by 3 bases and J by 6 bases, with 9 bases between the two germline ends. The CDR3 has 12 residues. Germline CDR1 DFQATT, CDR2 SNEGSKA (reference sequence). The CDR3 is CSASPLFQPQHF. The CDR3 bases are TGCAGTGCTAGTCCACTCTTTCAGCCCCAGCATTTT.

This clonotype has more than one count but fewer than ten. A read error may be the cause here, since a much bigger clone is one base away. The V call is TRBV20-1, the J call TRBJ2-1; 7 bases are a match to TRBD2. CDR3 length equals 17 residues. Per germline, CDR1 DFQATT and CDR2 SNEGSKA (reference sequence). CDR3 sequence reads: CCARDPGGGSSYNEQFF. Here the CDR3 DNA reads TGCTGTGCTAGAGATCCTGGAGGCGGGAGCTCCTACAATGAGCAGTTCTTC.

This clonotype showed up just a few times. The rearrangement links TRBV20-1 to TRBJ2-7, with D tentatively TRBD1 (5 bases). With 6 bases removed from V and 8 bases from J, the gap between germline ends came to 11 bases. Germline-derived CDR1 and CDR2 are DFQATT and SNEGSKA (reference sequence). There are 10 residues in the CDR3. DNA for the CDR3: TGCAGTGCGTTTACAGGTCAGCAGTACTTC. Protein: CSAFTGQQYF.

This rearrangement joins TRBV5-1 to TRBJ2-5; 10 bases match TRBD2. The J segment lost 4 bases and the V segment lost 5 bases, leaving 11 bases of the junction unmatched. The CDR3 contains 16 residues. Germline V gives CDR1 SGHRS, CDR2 YFSETQ. The CDR3 loop is CASSPDSGRSGETQYF. DNA for the CDR3: TGCGCCAGCAGTCCTGATAGCGGGAGGAGCGGAGAGACCCAGTACTTC.

This chain connects TRBV4-3 to TRBJ1-5, with 10 nucleotides matching TRBD1. CDR3 length equals 19 residues. V trimming: 0 bases; J trimming: 2 bases; junction bases outside the gene matches: 10. Per germline, CDR1 LGHNA and CDR2 YSLEER. The CDR3 coding sequence is TGCGCCAGCAGCCAAGATCTGAGACAGGGGGCTAGGGGCAATCAGCCCCAGCATTTT. Amino acid sequence: CASSQDLRQGARGNQPQHF.

This clonotype was detected only a few times. V and J are TRBV11-2 and TRBJ2-1, with D hard to call. CDR1 SGHAT and CDR2 FQNNGV come from the germline V gene. The V end was cut by 5 bases, the J end by 2 bases, with 13 bases between. CDR3 length: 15 residues. The CDR3 DNA reads TGTGCCAGCAGCCAAACAGCGCTTACCTACAATGAGCAGTTCTTC. Its translation is CASSQTALTYNEQFF.

This sequence joins TRBV12-5 and TRBJ2-1; 9 bases are shared with TRBD2. V lost 0 bases, J lost 8 bases, and 8 bases stayed unmatched. The CDR3 extends over 16 amino acids. From germline, CDR1 is LGHNT and CDR2 FRNRAP. Here the CDR3 reads CASGLVQGGRVYEQFF. DNA of the CDR3: TGTGCTAGTGGTTTGGTACAGGGCGGGAGGGTCTATGAGCAGTTCTTC. The whole variable domain, filled in from reference TRBV12-5 and TRBJ2-1, reads DARVTQTPRHKVTEMGQEVTMRCQPILGHNTVFWYRQTMMQGLELLAYFRNRAPLDDSGMPKDRFSAEMPDATLATLKIQPSEPRDSAVYFCASGLVQGGRVYEQFFGPGTRLTVL.

In this sample, this clonotype turned up a few times. The rearrangement links TRBV6-5 to TRBJ1-1; weak D call: TRBD1 (6 bases). The germline V gene has CDR1 MNHEY and CDR2 SVGAGI. The length of the CDR3 is 14 residues. The germline V and J ends were trimmed by 2 bases and 6 bases, with 13 bases remaining between them. The CDR3 DNA is TGTGCCAGCAGTTACGGGCAGGGGAGGGCTGAAGCTTTCTTT. Translation gives CASSYGQGRAEAFF.

This clonotype was detected a few times. The chain is built from TRBV30 and TRBJ2-7; 12 bases align to TRBD1. Germline CDR1 GTSNPN, CDR2 SVGIG (reference sequence). This CDR3 has 14 amino acids. The trim removed 5 bases at V and 3 bases at J, leaving 5 bases unmatched. This CDR3 is CAWAGTGGGYEQYF. Here the CDR3 DNA reads TGTGCCTGGGCTGGGACAGGGGGCGGCTACGAGCAGTACTTC.

V usage is TRBV5-6 and J usage is TRBJ2-1; 8 bases are a match to TRBD2. The CDR3 covers 16 residues. Germline V gene sequence: CDR1 SGHDT, CDR2 YYEEEE. The V and J ends lost 3 bases and 8 bases, in that order; junction bases with no gene match: 13. The DNA for the CDR3 is TGTGCCAGCAGCTGGGGTTGGTCCGGGAGGGCCGATGAGCAGTTCTTC. This sequence encodes CASSWGWSGRADEQFF.

The table lists this clonotype with a few counts. This chain uses TRBV20-1 with TRBJ2-1; 12 nucleotides agree with TRBD2. This CDR3 has 19 residues. V dropped 5 bases and J dropped 2; count of bases not matched to a gene: 16. The V gene's germline CDR1 is DFQATT and CDR2 SNEGSKA (reference sequence). CDR3 protein: CSASRLAGVEGIPYNEQFF. CDR3 nucleotides: TGCAGTGCTTCGCGACTAGCGGGAGTGGAAGGTATCCCCTACAATGAGCAGTTCTTC.

This clonotype has only a few counts. The V gene is TRBV24-1, the J gene TRBJ2-3, with TRBD2 as a possible D gene (5 bases). The ends were cut back, 4 bases at V and 10 bases at J, with 14 bases in the middle. Per germline, CDR1 KGHDR and CDR2 SFDVKD. This CDR3 has 13 residues. In DNA form, the CDR3 reads TGTGCCACCAGTGACCTTACTAGTTCCCCGCAGTATTTT. Its translation: CATSDLTSSPQYF.

This clonotype was seen only a few times. The rearrangement uses TRBV20-1 and TRBJ1-6; 9 bases align to TRBD1. Losses at the gene ends were 5 bases for V and 8 bases for J; bases not matched to a gene: 10. The germline V gene encodes CDR1 DFQATT and CDR2 SNEGSKA (reference sequence). The CDR3 totals 15 residues. The CDR3 reads CSAGETGGGYSPLHF. CDR3 in DNA: TGCAGTGCTGGGGAGACAGGGGGTGGGTATTCACCCCTCCACTTT.

This clonotype was seen only a few times. The chain employs TRBV29-1 and TRBJ2-3; D is unclear. The germline gives CDR1 SQVTM, CDR2 ANQGSEA. This CDR3 is 11 amino acids long. With 3 bases removed from V and 6 bases from J, the gap between germline ends came to 7 bases. CDR3 sequence reads: CSVDSSDTQYF. The DNA for the CDR3 is TGCAGCGTTGATTCGTCGGATACGCAGTATTTT.

The J gene is TRBJ1-1, the V gene TRBV15, with TRBD1 identical over 9 bases. Germline CDR1 reads LNHNV; CDR2 reads YYDKDF (reference sequence). This CDR3 is built from 16 residues. V was clipped by 0 bases and J by 5 bases; unmatched bases: 7. CDR3 sequence reads: CATSRDRGQGRTEAFF. The CDR3 bases are TGTGCCACCAGCAGAGATAGGGGACAGGGCAGGACTGAAGCTTTCTTT.

This clonotype was detected only a few times. This chain connects TRBV25-1 to TRBJ1-5, with D possibly TRBD1 on 5 matching bases. V gave up 8 bases and J gave up 6 bases, with 20 bases separating them. CDR3 length equals 15 residues. The germline gives CDR1 MGHDK, CDR2 SYGVNS. The CDR3 region is CASSQTGTVTQPQHF. CDR3 in DNA: TGTGCCAGCTCCCAAACCGGGACCGTAACTCAGCCCCAGCATTTT.

The chain has TRBV3-1 and TRBJ2-6, with D uncertain. The V gene's germline CDR1 is LGHDT and CDR2 YNNKEL (reference sequence). The CDR3 consists of 18 residues. Trimming took off 10 bases at V and 0 bases at J, with 22 bases between the two ends. The CDR3 region is CAIRTSPPSDSGANVLTF. CDR3 sequence (DNA): TGTGCCATCAGAACCTCCCCCCCGAGTGACTCTGGGGCCAACGTCCTGACTTTC.